This T cell receptor (beta chain) came from a study of T-cell reconstitution after alpha-beta-depleted transplantation in children. With 2 bases removed from V and 8 bases from J, the gap between germline ends came to 10 bases. The germline V gene has CDR1 MGHRA and CDR2 YSYEKL. The CDR3 covers 13 residues. The library targeted TCRbeta and was prepared with unique molecular identifiers. TCRdb independently ran MiXCR on the PCR reads; one entry per CDR3 protein. The sample has 610,000 or so distinct CDR3 sequences, roughly a quarter seen once; the top ten hold approximately 33%. The receptor was isolated from a boy under three years old with Wiskott-Aldrich syndrome, due to receive a stem cell transplant. The J gene is TRBJ2-1, the V gene TRBV4-1; perhaps D is TRBD1 or TRBD2 (5 bases each). This specimen consisted of PBMCs, obtained before TCRalphabeta/CD19-depleted stem cell transplant. CDR3 amino acids: CASSQRDGDEQFF. Written as DNA, the CDR3 is TGCGCCAGCAGCCAACGGGACGGCGATGAGCAGTTCTTC.